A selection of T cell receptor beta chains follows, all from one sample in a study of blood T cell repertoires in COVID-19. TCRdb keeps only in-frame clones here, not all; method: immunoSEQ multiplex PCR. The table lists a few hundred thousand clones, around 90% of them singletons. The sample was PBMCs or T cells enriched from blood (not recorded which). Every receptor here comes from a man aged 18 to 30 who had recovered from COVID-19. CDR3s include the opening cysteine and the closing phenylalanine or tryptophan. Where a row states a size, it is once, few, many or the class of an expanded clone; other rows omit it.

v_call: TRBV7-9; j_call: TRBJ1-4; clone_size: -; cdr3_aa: CASSLFPGDPNEKLFF
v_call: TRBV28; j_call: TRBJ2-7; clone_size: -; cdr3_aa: CASRRVGTAKISYEQYF
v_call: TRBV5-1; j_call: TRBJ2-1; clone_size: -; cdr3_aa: CASSLAGGASLPEQFF
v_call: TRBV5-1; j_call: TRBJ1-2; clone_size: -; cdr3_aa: CASSFRPGENYGYTF
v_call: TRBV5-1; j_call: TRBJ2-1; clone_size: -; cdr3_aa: CASSLSTGPNEQFF
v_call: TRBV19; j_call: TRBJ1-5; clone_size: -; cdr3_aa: CASRVAGGDQPQHF
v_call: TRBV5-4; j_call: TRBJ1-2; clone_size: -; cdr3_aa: CASSLVAAAEGYTF
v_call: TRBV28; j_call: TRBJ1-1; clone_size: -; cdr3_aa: CASSSYTEAFF
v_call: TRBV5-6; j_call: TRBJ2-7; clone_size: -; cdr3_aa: CASSLAQTGDEQYF
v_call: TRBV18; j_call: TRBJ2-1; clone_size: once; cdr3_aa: CASSPQGTRVGEQFF
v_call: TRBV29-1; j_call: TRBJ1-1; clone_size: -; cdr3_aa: CSALDKSNTEAFF
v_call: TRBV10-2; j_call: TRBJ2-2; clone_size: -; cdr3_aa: CASSGSRSAGAMGSNTGELFF
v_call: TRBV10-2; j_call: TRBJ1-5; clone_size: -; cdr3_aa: CASSDPPRASGNQPQHF
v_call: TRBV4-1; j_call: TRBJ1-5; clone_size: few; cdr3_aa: CASSPGGGQTIQPQHF
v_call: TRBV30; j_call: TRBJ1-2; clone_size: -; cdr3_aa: CAWSRSYGYTF
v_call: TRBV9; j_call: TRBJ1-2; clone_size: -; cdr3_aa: CASSYRDSYGYTF
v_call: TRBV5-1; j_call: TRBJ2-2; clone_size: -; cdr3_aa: CASSSGSWTGELFF
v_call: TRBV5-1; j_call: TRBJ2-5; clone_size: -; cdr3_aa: CASSLERRGETQYF
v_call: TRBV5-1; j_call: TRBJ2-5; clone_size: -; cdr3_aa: CASSLRPQETQYF
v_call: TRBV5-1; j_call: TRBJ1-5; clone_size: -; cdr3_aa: CASSLDYQDSNQPQHF
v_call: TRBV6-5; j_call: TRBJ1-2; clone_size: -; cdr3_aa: CASSRQTGGNYGYTF
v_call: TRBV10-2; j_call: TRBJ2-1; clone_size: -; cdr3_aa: CASTLGTSGRGRYNEQFF
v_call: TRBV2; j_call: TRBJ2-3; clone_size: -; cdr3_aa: CASSDQREVDTQYF
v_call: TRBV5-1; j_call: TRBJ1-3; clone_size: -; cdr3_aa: CASSFQGPLATGNTIYF
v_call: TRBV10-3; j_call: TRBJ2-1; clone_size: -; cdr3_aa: CAISSSREGYNEQFF
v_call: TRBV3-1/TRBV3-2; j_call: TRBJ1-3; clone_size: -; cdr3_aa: CASTLTAGNTIYF
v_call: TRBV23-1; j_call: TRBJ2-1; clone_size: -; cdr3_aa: CASSQSEGSDEQFF
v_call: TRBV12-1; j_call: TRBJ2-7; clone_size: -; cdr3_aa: CASSRVAGIAYEQYF
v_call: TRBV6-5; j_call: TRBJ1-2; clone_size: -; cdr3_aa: CASSYVSGGLYGYTF
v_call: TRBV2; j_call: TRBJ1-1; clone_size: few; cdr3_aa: CASSFRDYNTEAFF
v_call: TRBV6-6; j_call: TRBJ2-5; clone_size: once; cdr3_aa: CASRAERTGRVTQYF
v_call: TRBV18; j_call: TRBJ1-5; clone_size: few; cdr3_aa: CASSPPGVNQPQHF